This T cell receptor beta chain was retrieved from a study of T cell responses to AZD1222 COVID-19 vaccine. Overall study findings and caveats: Scientists sampled the repertoires only once the peak T cell response had passed. Spike-wide coverage was observed for vaccine-associated CD4 TCRs, with dominant responses at 160-218 and 743-854. Possibly, clonal diversity was underestimated; donors were largely white British and included more females.

Trimming removed 4 bases from V and 2 bases from J, with 10 bases in between. Germline V CDR1 and CDR2: LNHDA, SQIVND (reference sequence). The CDR3 covers 14 residues. As to this clone: What it binds is not known.

This table comes from immunoSEQ multiplex PCR, and its TCRdb copy is limited to in-frame clones, with some not included. The sample lists some 170,000 clones; 70% to 90% were seen once. This specimen consisted of peripheral blood, obtained on day 0 of AZD1222 vaccination. V usage is TRBV19 and J usage is TRBJ2-3; D perhaps matches TRBD2 (6 bases). This receptor was identified in an adult in good health. CDR3 bases: TGTGCCAGTAGTAACCGGGACTTCACAGATACGCAGTATTTT. Residues: CASSNRDFTDTQYF.